The 9 T cell receptor beta chains given below trace back to one sample, sequenced in a study of T cells in Graves' hyperthyroidism and ophthalmopathy. RNA transcripts yielded amplified TCR beta CDR3 regions. Using the HTBI primer set, a first-round RT-PCR was run on the TCR CDR3. Each CDR3 protein is one row after TCRdb ran MiXCR on the multiplex PCR reads. The sample has 610,000 or so distinct CDR3 sequences; 46% are singletons. Sequenced input: peripheral blood or thyroid tissue (not recorded which). The source is a woman between 18 and 30 years old with Graves' hyperthyroidism.

For this clonotype: This may be a read error, as it is one base from a much larger clone. The chain is built from TRBV6-1 and TRBJ1-4; D not certain. Germline V gives CDR1 MNHNS, CDR2 SASEGT. The CDR3 contains 15 residues. Trimming removed 3 bases at V and 8 bases at J, with 16 bases between. The CDR3 is CASSDNAVLGEKLFF. The CDR3, as DNA: TGTGCCAGCAGTGACAACGCCGTCCTAGGAGAAAAACTGTTTTTT.

This clonotype was seen at least ten times. The CDR3 ends on some other residue instead of the conserved phenylalanine or tryptophan, so this is likely a read error. The genes are TRBV7-2 and TRBJ2-5, with 7 positions matching TRBD1. Germline CDR1 and CDR2: SGHTA and FQGNSA. The CDR3 is 14 amino acids. Losses at the gene ends were 6 bases for V and 1 base for J; bases not matched to a gene: 5. Here the CDR3 DNA reads TGTGCCAGCAGTTCGGACAGGCTCCAAGAGACCCAGTACCTC. It specifies CASSSDRLQETQYL.

This clonotype has at least ten counts. This chain connects TRBV6-5 to TRBJ2-7, with a weak D call TRBD2 (5 bases). Germline V gene lookup returns CDR1 MNHEY and CDR2 SVGAGI. The V end lost 6 bases, the J end lost 2 bases, and 14 bases lay between the germline ends. The length of the CDR3 is 14 residues. This chain's CDR3 is CASRPTWRPYEQYF. CDR3 nucleotide sequence: TGTGCCAGCAGGCCCACATGGAGGCCCTACGAGCAGTACTTC.

The chain combines TRBV5-1 with TRBJ2-1; 9 bases are shared with TRBD2. The CDR3 has 14 residues. From germline, CDR1 is SGHRS and CDR2 YFSETQ. V dropped 4 bases and J dropped 6; count of bases not matched to a gene: 5. CDR3 region: CASSPGLATNEQFF. CDR3 nucleotide sequence: TGCGCCAGCAGCCCGGGACTAGCTACCAATGAGCAGTTCTTC.

The chain uses TRBV7-9 and TRBJ2-4; the D call may be TRBD1 or TRBD2 (5 bases each). CDR3 length: 16 amino acids. Trimming stripped 5 bases from V and 1 base from J, with 15 bases between. CDR1 and CDR2 from the germline V gene are SEHNR and FQNEAQ (reference sequence). CDR3 sequence: CASSPQVGVAKNIQYF. CDR3 DNA: TGTGCCAGCAGCCCCCAGGTGGGGGTGGCCAAAAACATTCAGTACTTC. The full variable domain, in which reference TRBV7-9 and TRBJ2-4 provide the parts outside the CDR3, is DTGVSQNPRHKITKRGQNVTFRCDPISEHNRLYWYRQTLGQGPEFLTYFQNEAQLEKSRLLSDRFSAERPKGSFSTLEIQRTEQGDSAMYLCASSPQVGVAKNIQYFGAGTRLSVL.

This clonotype appeared many times. The chain links TRBV4-1 to TRBJ2-2; D gene unclear. Trimming removed 1 base from V and 3 bases from J, with 6 bases in between. The CDR3 length is 14 residues. CDR1 MGHRA and CDR2 YSYEKL come from the germline V gene. The CDR3: CASSQAQHTGELFF. In nucleotides, the CDR3 is TGCGCCAGCAGCCAAGCCCAGCACACCGGGGAGCTGTTTTTT.

V usage is TRBV20-1 and J usage is TRBJ2-7; 8 bases agree with TRBD2. Germline assignment: CDR1 DFQATT and CDR2 SNEGSKA (reference sequence). CDR3 length: 13 residues. The V and J ends lost 3 bases and 7 bases, in that order; junction bases with no gene match: 8. Here the CDR3 reads CSASRTSWLEQYF. CDR3 sequence (DNA): TGCAGTGCTAGTAGGACTAGCTGGCTTGAGCAGTACTTC.

This clonotype occurred many times. The gene calls are TRBV7-2 and TRBJ2-5, with TRBD1 matching 10 bases. V lost 4 bases to trimming and J lost 4 bases; unmatched junction nucleotides: 9. CDR1 is SGHTA and CDR2 is FQGNSA in the germline V gene. The CDR3 extends over 16 amino acids. The CDR3 nucleotides read TGTGCCAGCAGCTCAAGGCGCGGGACAGGGGTAGAGACCCAGTACTTC. Translation: CASSSRRGTGVETQYF.

In the case of this clonotype: A read error may account for a junction end that differs from germline. CDR3 residues: CASSTSYPQSTGTQYF. CDR3 nucleotide sequence: TGTGCCAGCAGCACGTCGTACCCACAGAGCACAGGTACGCAGTATTTT. The chain carries TRBV7-3 and TRBJ2-3, with D tentatively TRBD1 (5 bases). The CDR3 is 16 amino acids. Germline lookup yields CDR1 SGHTA and CDR2 FQGTGA.